Sequencing of this TCR beta chain was carried out in a study of blood T cell repertoires in COVID-19. The wider study: Whether acute or convalescent, the COVID-19 samples came from the United States, Italy and Spain. T cells, B-cell-depleted T cells, or PBMCs supplied cDNA or gDNA.

V was clipped by 2 bases and J by 1 base, with 9 bases between them. Germline V gene data show CDR1 as SGHRS and CDR2 as YFSETQ. CDR3 length: 15 residues. Per the original methods: Counts of nucleated cells, estimated from reference gene primer amplification, were obtained. TCRdb's table, derived via immunoSEQ multiplex PCR, lists solely in-frame clones and lacks some. Clone size and V and J calls were adopted from that table, with D and trimming inferred from the DNA. Altogether 270,000 or so clones are present, 65% to 90% being singletons, with the ten largest covering about 3.2%. The chain carries TRBV5-1 and TRBJ2-2; D gene unclear. Sequenced: peripheral blood. This clonotype was sampled from a woman aged 55-75 years with active or convalescent COVID-19. The CDR3 reads CASSFSIMNTGELFF. The CDR3 nucleotides are TGCGCCAGCAGCTTTAGTATCATGAACACCGGGGAGCTGTTTTTT.